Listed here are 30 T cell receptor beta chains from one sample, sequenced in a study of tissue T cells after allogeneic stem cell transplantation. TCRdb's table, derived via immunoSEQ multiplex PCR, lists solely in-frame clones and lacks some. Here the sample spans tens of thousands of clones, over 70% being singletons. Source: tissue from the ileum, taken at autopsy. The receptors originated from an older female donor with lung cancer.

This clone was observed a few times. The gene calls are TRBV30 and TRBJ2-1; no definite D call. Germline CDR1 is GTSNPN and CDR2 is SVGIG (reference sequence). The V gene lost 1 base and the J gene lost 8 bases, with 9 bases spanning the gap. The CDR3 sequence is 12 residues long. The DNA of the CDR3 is TGTGCCTGGAGTGCCGGAAGGTATGAGCAGTTCTTC. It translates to CAWSAGRYEQFF.

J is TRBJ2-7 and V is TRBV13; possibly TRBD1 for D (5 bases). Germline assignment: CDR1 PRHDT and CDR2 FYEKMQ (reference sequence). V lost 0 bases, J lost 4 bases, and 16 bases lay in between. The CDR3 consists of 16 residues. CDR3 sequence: CASSLGVRAGSYEQYF. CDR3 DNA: TGTGCCAGCAGCTTAGGCGTCAGGGCCGGATCTTACGAGCAGTACTTC.

CDR3 protein: CASRQRGLADNEQFF. The DNA of the CDR3 is TGTGCCAGCAGACAACGGGGACTAGCGGACAATGAGCAGTTCTTC. The V and J genes are TRBV2 and TRBJ2-1, with TRBD2 identical over 11 bases. The V gene's germline CDR1 is SNHLY and CDR2 FYNNEI. Germline trimming cut 6 bases from V and 5 bases from J; bases unmatched to any gene: 6. The CDR3 is made up of 15 amino acids.

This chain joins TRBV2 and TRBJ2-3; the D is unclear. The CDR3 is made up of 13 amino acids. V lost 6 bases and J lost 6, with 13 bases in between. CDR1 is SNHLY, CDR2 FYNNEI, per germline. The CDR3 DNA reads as TGTGCCAGCAGGGGTCTAGGGCTCGATACGCAGTATTTT. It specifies CASRGLGLDTQYF.

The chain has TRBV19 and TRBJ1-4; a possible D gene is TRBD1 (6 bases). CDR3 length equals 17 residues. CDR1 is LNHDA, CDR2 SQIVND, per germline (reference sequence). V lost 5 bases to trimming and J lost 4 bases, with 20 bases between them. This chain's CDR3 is CASSPDRSLLFNEKLFF. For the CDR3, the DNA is TGTGCCAGTAGTCCGGACAGAAGCCTTTTATTTAATGAAAAACTGTTTTTT.

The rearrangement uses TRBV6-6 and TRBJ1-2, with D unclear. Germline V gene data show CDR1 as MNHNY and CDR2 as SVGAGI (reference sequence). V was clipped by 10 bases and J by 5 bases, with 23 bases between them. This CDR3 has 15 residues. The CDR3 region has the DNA TGTGCCACCCTTACAACCTCCACGACCTTATATGGCTACACCTTC. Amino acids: CATLTTSTTLYGYTF.

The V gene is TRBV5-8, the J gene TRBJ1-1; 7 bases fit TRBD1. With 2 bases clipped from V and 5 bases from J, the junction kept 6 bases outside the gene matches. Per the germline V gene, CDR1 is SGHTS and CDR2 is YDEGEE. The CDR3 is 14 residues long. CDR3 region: CASSFYRGDTEAFF. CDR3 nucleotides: TGTGCCAGCAGCTTCTACAGGGGAGATACTGAAGCTTTCTTT.

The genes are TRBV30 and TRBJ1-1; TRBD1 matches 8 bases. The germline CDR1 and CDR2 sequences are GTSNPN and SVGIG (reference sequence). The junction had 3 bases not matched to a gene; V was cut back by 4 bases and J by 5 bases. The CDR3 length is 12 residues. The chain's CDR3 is CAWIQGETEAFF. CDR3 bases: TGTGCCTGGATACAGGGGGAAACTGAAGCTTTCTTT.

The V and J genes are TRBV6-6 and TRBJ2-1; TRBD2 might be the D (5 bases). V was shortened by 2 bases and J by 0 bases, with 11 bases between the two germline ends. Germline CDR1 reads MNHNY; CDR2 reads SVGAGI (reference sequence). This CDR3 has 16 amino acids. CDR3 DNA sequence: TGTGCCAGCAGTTACCGGGGAATTAACTCCTACAATGAGCAGTTCTTC. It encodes CASSYRGINSYNEQFF.

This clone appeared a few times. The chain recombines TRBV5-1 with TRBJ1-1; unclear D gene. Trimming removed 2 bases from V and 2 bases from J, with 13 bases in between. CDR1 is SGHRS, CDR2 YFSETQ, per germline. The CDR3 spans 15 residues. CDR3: CASSFFAGFNTEAFF. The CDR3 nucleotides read TGCGCCAGCAGCTTCTTTGCGGGTTTCAACACTGAAGCTTTCTTT.

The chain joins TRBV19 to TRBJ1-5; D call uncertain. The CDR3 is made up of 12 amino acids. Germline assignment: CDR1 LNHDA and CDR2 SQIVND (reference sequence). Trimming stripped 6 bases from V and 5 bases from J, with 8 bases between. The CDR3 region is CASSGGYQPQHF. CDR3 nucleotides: TGTGCCAGTAGCGGCGGCTATCAGCCCCAGCATTTT.

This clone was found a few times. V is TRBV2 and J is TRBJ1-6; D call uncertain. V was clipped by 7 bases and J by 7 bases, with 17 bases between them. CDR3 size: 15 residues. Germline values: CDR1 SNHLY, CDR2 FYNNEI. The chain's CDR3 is CASNPGLRGNSPLHF. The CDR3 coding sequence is TGTGCCAGCAACCCCGGACTCCGAGGGAATTCACCCCTCCACTTT.

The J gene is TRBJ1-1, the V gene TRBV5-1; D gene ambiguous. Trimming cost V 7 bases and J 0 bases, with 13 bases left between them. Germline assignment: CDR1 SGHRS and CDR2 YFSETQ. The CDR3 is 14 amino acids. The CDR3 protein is CASRSYAMNTEAFF. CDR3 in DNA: TGCGCCAGCCGTTCCTACGCGATGAACACTGAAGCTTTCTTT.

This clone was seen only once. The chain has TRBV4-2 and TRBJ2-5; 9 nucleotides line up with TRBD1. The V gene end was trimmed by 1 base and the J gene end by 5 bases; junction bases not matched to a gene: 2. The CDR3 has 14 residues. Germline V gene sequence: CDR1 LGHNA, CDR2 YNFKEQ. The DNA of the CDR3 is TGTGCCAGCAGCCAAGGGGACAGGGTTGAGACCCAGTACTTC. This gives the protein CASSQGDRVETQYF.

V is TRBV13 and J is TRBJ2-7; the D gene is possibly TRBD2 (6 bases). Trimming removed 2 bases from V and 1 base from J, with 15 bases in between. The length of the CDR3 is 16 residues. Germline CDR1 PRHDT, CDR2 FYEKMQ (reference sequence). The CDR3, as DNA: TGTGCCAGCAGCTTAACTTTGCGGCGGGGATCCTACGAGCAGTACTTC. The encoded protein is CASSLTLRRGSYEQYF.

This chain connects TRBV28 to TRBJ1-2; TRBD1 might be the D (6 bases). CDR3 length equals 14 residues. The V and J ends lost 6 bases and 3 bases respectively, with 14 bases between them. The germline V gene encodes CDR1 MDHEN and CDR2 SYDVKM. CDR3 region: CASRARGRDYGYTF. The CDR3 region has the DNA TGTGCCAGCAGGGCTCGGGGGCGCGACTATGGCTACACCTTC.

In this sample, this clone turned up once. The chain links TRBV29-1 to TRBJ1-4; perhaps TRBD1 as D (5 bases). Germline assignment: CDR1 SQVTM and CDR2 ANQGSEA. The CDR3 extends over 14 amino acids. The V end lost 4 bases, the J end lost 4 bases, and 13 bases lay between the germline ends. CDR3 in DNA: TGCAGCGTTGTAGGAGGGGCCGTTAATGAAAAACTGTTTTTT. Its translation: CSVVGGAVNEKLFF. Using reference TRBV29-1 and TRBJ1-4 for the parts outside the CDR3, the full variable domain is SAVISQKPSRDICQRGTSLTIQCQVDSQVTMMFWYRQQPGQSLTLIATANQGSEATYESGFVIDKFPISRPNLTFSTLTVSNMSPEDSSIYLCSVVGGAVNEKLFFGSGTQLSVL.

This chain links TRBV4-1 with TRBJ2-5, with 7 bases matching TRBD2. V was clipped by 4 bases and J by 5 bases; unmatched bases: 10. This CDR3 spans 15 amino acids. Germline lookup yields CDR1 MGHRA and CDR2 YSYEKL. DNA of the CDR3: TGCGCCAGCAGCCGAGTCGGGCGGCGGGAGGAGACCCAGTACTTC. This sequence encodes CASSRVGRREETQYF.

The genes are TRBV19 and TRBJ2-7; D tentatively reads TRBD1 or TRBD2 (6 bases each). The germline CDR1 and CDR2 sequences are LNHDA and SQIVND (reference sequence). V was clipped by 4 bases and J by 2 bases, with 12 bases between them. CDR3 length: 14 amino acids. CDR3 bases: TGTGCCAGTAGTACAGCCCGGGGGCCCTACGAGCAGTACTTC. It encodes CASSTARGPYEQYF.

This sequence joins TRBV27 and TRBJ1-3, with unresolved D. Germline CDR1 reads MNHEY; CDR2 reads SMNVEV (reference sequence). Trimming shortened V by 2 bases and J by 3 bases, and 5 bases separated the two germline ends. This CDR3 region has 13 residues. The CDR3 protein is CASSLINGNTIYF. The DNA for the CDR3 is TGTGCCAGCAGTTTAATAAATGGAAACACCATATATTTT.

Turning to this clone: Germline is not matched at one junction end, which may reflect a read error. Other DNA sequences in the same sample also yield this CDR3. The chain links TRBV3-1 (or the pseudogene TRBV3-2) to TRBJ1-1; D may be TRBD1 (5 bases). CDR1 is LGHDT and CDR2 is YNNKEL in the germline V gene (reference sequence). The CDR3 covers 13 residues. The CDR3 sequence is CASSLRGGGEAFF. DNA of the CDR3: TGTGCCAGTAGCCTCCGGGGGGGAGGTGAAGCTTTCTTT.

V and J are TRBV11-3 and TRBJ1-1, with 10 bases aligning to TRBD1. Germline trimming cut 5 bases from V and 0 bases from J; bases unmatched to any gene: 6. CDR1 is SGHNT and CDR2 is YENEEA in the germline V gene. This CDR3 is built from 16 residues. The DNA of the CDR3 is TGTGCCAGCAGCCCCCGACAGGGGGCTATGAACACTGAAGCTTTCTTT. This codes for CASSPRQGAMNTEAFF.

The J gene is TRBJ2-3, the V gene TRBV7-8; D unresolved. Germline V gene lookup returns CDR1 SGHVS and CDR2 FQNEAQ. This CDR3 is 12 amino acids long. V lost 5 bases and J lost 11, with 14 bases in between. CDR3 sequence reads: CASSPDWAKQYF. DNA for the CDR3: TGTGCCAGCAGCCCTGACTGGGCAAAGCAGTATTTT.

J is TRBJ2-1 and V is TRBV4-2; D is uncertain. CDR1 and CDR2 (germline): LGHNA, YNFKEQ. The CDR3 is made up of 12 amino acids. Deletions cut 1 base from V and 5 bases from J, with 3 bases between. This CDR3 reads CASSQVNNEQFF. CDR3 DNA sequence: TGTGCCAGCAGCCAAGTGAACAATGAGCAGTTCTTC.

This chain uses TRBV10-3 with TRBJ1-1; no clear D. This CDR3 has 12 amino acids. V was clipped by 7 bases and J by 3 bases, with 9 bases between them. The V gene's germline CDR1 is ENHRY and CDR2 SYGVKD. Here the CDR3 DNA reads TGTGCCATCAAATCGGGCGACACTGAAGCTTTCTTT. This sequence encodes CAIKSGDTEAFF.

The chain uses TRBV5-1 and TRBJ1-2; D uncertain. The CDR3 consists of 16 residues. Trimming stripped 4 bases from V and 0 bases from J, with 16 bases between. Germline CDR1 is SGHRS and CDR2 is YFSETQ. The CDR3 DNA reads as TGCGCCAGCAGCCGGACCCCTGCGCAGTCTAACTATGGCTACACCTTC. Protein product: CASSRTPAQSNYGYTF.

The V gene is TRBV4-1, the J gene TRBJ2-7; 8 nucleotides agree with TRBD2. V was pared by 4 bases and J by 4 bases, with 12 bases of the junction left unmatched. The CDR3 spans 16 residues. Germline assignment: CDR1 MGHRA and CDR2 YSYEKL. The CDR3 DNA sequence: TGCGCCAGCAGCCTATGGCTGACTAGCGAAAATTACGAGCAGTACTTC. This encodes CASSLWLTSENYEQYF.

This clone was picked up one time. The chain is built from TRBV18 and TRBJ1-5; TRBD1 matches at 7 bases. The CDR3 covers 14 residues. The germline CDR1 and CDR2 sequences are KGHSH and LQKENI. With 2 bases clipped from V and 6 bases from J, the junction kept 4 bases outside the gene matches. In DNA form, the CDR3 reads TGTGCCAGCTCACCAGCAGGGGGGCCTCAGCCCCAGCATTTT. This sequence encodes CASSPAGGPQPQHF.

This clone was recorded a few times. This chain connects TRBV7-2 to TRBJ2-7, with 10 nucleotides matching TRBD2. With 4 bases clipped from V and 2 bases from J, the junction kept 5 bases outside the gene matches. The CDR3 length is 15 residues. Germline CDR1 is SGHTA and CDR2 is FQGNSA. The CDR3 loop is CASSSRTSGAYEQYF. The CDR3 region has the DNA TGTGCCAGCAGCTCAAGGACTAGCGGAGCCTACGAGCAGTACTTC.

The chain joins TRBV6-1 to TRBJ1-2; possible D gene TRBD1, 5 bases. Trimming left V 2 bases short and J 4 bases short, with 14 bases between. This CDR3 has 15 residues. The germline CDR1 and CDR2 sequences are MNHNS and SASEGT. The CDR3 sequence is CASSENIGGSYGYTF. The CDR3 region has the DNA TGTGCCAGCAGTGAAAATATCGGGGGTAGCTATGGCTACACCTTC.